The rows below give T cell receptor beta chains drawn from one sample of a study of T cell changes during pregnancy in multiple sclerosis. Clones were sequenced by immunoSEQ multiplex PCR, and TCRdb holds only the in-frame ones, with some missing. The sample has approximately 92,000 clones; approximately 92% are singletons. The specimen comprised peripheral blood, sampled in the first trimester of pregnancy. Receptors originate from a female donor with multiple sclerosis, enrolled in a pregnancy study. Each CDR3 is given with its conserved first and last residue. The order of the fields is V gene, CDR3 protein.

>TRBV2
CASSVMTGRSEQFF
>TRBV6-5
CASSYSRISGNTIYF
>TRBV9
CASTRGATGGIYEQYF
>TRBV14
CASSQMGQGVRYGYTF
>TRBV9
CASSVEQGSSYEQYF
>TRBV5-1
CASSSGLAGHNEQFF
>TRBV10-3
CATRILAGDYNEQFF
>TRBV6-6
CASSTNRGAKNIQYF
>TRBV6-5
CASSQSTGVRQYF
>TRBV30
CAWSDADQPQHF
>TRBV6-5
CASSYSGQGHNEQFF
>TRBV7-3
CASSLTGIYGYTF
>TRBV9
CASSPPAGGNEKLFF
>TRBV15
CATSRGVPANQPQHF
>TRBV28
CASSTLRAEGASGRAPNTGELFF
>TRBV6-5
CASRLSGRNEQFF
>TRBV28
CATQGGEQFF
>TRBV5-6
CASSPDGGLVDTEAFF
>TRBV19
CASSIVSSGGPDEQYF
>TRBV7-8
CASSLRPGGLQNQETQYF
>TRBV11-3
CASSSGLAGGGETQYF
>TRBV29-1
CSVGWGENTEAFF
>TRBV5-1
CASSFRARELFF
>TRBV9
CASSVATSGDGQETQYF
>TRBV18
CASSPSRRGGSNHLRSNAEAFF
>TRBV19
CASSSWDRSYNEQFF
>TRBV7-7
CASSLGPGRSYEQYF
>TRBV30
CAWALAGVSEQFF
>TRBV11-2
CASSLVAGHSGNQPQHF
>TRBV5-1
CASSLDSSGRALFLYNEQFF
>TRBV5-1
CASSLVGSQGEQYF
>TRBV5-6
CASSFSLGAAEQYF
>TRBV4-1
CASSQGQGEAFF